This TCR beta chain comes out of a study of shared T cell receptors in the human thymus. Produced via immunoSEQ multiplex PCR; TCRdb's table is partial and in-frame only. This table has some 700,000 clones, around 85% appearing once. This sample was also put to use in a study of human thymus T cells. As that study records: Corrective surgery for congenital heart defects was being performed on the healthy Finnish infants who were the donors. Thymic tissue was derived from resections collected during corrective heart surgery. Usage of V and J genes appeared biased in thymic and blood repertoires. Related reports documented highly overlapping thymic repertoires among unrelated individuals.

This TCR was recovered from a girl under three years old with a congenital heart defect. Sequenced material: thymocytes.

CDR3 nucleotides: TGTGCCAGCAGCCCGCGGTCACCAAACACCGGGGAGCTGTTTTTT. This translates into CASSPRSPNTGELFF. The chain employs TRBV5-6 and TRBJ2-2; D is undetermined. This CDR3 is built from 15 residues. CDR1 is SGHDT and CDR2 is YYEEEE in the germline V gene. Trimming pared 4 bases from V and 2 bases from J, leaving 12 bases between. The variable domain in full, completed from reference TRBV5-6 and TRBJ2-2, reads DAGVTQSPTHLIKTRGQQVTLRCSPKSGHDTVSWYQQALGQGPQFIFQYYEEEERQRGNFPDRFSGHQFPNYSSELNVNALLLGDSALYLCASSPRSPNTGELFFGEGSRLTVL.